The source of this T cell receptor beta chain is a study of blood T cell repertoires in COVID-19. The data were produced by immunoSEQ multiplex PCR, yet TCRdb's version contains in-frame clones alone and is incomplete. The repertoire holds fewer than 250,000 clones, with approximately 88% as singletons. With 1 base removed from V and 1 base from J, the gap between germline ends came to 8 bases. The CDR3 consists of 15 residues. Germline-derived CDR1 and CDR2 are SEHNR and FQNEAQ (reference sequence). Sequenced sample: PBMCs or T cells enriched from blood (not recorded which). The chain employs TRBV7-9 and TRBJ1-3, with D tentatively TRBD1 (5 bases). The sequence was collected from a woman in her 30s who had been exposed to COVID-19. The CDR3 loop reads CASSLVRASGNTIYF. CDR3 bases: TGTGCCAGCAGCTTAGTCAGGGCGTCTGGAAACACCATATATTTT.